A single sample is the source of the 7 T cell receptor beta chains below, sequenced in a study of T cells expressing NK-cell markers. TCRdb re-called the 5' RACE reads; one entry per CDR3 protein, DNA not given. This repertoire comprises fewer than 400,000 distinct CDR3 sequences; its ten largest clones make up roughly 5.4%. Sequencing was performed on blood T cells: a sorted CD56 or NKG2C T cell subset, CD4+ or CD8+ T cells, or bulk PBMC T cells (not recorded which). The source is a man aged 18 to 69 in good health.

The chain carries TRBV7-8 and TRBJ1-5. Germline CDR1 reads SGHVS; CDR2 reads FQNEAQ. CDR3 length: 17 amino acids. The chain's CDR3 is CASSLQLARDGHQPQHF.

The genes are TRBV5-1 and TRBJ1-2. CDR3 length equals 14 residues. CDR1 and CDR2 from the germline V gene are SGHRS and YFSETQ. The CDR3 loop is CASSEQTGEGGYTF.

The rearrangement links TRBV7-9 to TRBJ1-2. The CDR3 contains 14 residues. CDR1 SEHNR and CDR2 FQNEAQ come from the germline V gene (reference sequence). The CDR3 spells CASSLVRAYYGYTF.

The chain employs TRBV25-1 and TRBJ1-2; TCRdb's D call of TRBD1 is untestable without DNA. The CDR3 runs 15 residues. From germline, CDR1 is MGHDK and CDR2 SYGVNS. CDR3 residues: CASSPTRDRTYGYTF.

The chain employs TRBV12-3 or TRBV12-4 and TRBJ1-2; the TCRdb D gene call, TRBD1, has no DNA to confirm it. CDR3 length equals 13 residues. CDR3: CASRSRGAYGYTF.

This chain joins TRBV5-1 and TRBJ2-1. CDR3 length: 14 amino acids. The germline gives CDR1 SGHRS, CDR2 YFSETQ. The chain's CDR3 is CASSLDSLLYEQFF.

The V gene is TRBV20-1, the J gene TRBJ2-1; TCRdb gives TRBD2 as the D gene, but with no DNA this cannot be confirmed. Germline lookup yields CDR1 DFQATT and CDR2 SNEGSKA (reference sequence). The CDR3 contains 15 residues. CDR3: CSGMRTSGGHNEQFF.